A selection of T cell receptor beta chains follows, all from one sample in a study of spatial heterogeneity in lung cancer. TCRdb reprocessed the 5' RACE reads with MiXCR, giving one entry per CDR3 protein. The sample shows roughly 20,000 distinct CDR3 sequences, 2.5% to 3% of them seen only once. Here the sequenced sample was lung tumor tissue, taken at surgery. These receptors came from a male donor with early-stage non-small cell lung cancer. Each CDR3 is given with its conserved first and last residue. D genes are given only for firm matches. A clone size is listed for some rows: how often the clone was seen (once, few, many), or a class if it is expanded.

len	v_gene	d_gene	j_gene	abundance	CDR3aa	CDR3nt
14	TRBV10-3	-	TRBJ2-3	many	CAISESRSQRTQYF	TGTGCCATCAGTGAGTCAAGGAGTCAGCGCACGCAGTATTTT
15	TRBV7-2	-	TRBJ2-1	many	CASSLTRGAYNEQFF	TGTGCCAGCAGCTTAACACGCGGAGCATACAATGAGCAGTTCTTC
14	TRBV7-2	-	TRBJ2-1	-	CASNRDRFYNEQFF	TGTGCCAGCAACCGAGACAGATTCTACAATGAGCAGTTCTTC
15	TRBV7-9	TRBD1	TRBJ1-1	many	CASRSGTGVNTEAFF	TGTGCCAGCAGGTCCGGGACAGGGGTTAACACTGAAGCTTTCTTT
15	TRBV7-2	TRBD2	TRBJ2-7	many	CASSWTSGGTYEQYF	TGTGCCAGCAGCTGGACTAGCGGGGGAACCTACGAGCAGTACTTC
14	TRBV12-3/TRBV12-4	-	TRBJ1-2	many	CASRLSGDSYGYTF	TGTGCCAGCAGATTATCAGGGGATTCCTATGGCTACACCTTC
17	TRBV3-1	TRBD2	TRBJ2-3	many	CASSSRRGIGSPDTQYF	TGTGCCAGCAGCTCCCGGCGGGGGATCGGGAGCCCAGATACGCAGTATTTT
21	TRBV6-6	TRBD1	TRBJ2-1	-	CASSLAFLTGLKVFRINEQFF	TGTGCCAGCAGCCTCGCTTTCCTGACAGGGTTGAAGGTGTTCAGAATCAATGAGCAGTTCTTC
16	TRBV9	-	TRBJ2-2	many	CASSGAFEARAGELFF	TGTGCCAGCAGCGGAGCCTTCGAGGCTAGGGCCGGGGAGCTGTTTTTT
14	TRBV7-9	-	TRBJ1-1	many	CASSFGGRTAEAFF	TGTGCCAGCAGCTTTGGCGGGAGGACGGCTGAAGCTTTCTTT
13	TRBV5-6	-	TRBJ2-3	many	CASSLGLTDTQYF	TGTGCCAGCAGCCTTGGACTCACAGATACGCAGTATTTT
15	TRBV12-3/TRBV12-4	TRBD2	TRBJ2-3	many	CASSPSGRISDTQYF	TGTGCCAGCAGTCCTAGCGGGAGGATTTCAGATACGCAGTATTTT
12	TRBV29-1	-	TRBJ1-2	many	CSVEQGLYGYTF	TGCAGCGTTGAGCAGGGTTTATATGGCTACACCTTC
15	TRBV7-2	-	TRBJ2-1	medium-sized	CASSLAGNSYNEQFF	TGTGCCAGCAGCTTAGCGGGGAACTCCTACAATGAGCAGTTCTTC
12	TRBV6-4	TRBD1	TRBJ2-1	medium-sized	CASSGTGARQFF	TGTGCCAGCAGTGGGACAGGGGCCCGGCAGTTCTTC
16	TRBV11-2	-	TRBJ2-1	many	CASSDPLGRKPNEQFF	TGTGCCAGCAGCGACCCCCTCGGCCGCAAACCCAATGAGCAGTTCTTC
18	TRBV20-1	TRBD2	TRBJ2-1	many	CSARETSDPILDANEQFF	TGCAGTGCTAGGGAGACTAGCGACCCGATCCTAGATGCTAATGAGCAGTTCTTC
14	TRBV12-3/TRBV12-4	-	TRBJ1-5	many	CASSFRPPRGAQHF	TGTGCCAGCAGTTTTCGACCACCGAGAGGGGCCCAGCATTTT
12	TRBV27	-	TRBJ1-1	many	CASRSQATEAFF	TGTGCCAGCAGGTCACAGGCAACTGAAGCTTTCTTT
17	TRBV21-1	-	TRBJ2-7	many	CASSKVPSGRASGEQYF	TGTGCCAGCAGCAAAGTACCTAGCGGGAGGGCCTCCGGGGAGCAGTACTTC
14	TRBV5-1	-	TRBJ2-5	many	CASSFGTEKETQYF	TGCGCCAGCAGCTTTGGGACGGAAAAAGAGACCCAGTACTTC
14	TRBV6-5	-	TRBJ1-6	many	CASSSSSYNSPLHF	TGTGCCAGCAGTTCGAGCTCCTATAATTCACCCCTCCACTTT
18	TRBV14	-	TRBJ2-7	many	CASSQDGIQGDRIYEQYF	TGTGCCAGCAGCCAAGATGGGATTCAGGGCGACAGGATCTACGAGCAGTACTTC
15	TRBV29-1	TRBD1	TRBJ1-2	many	CSVWDREPANYGYTF	TGCAGCGTTTGGGACAGGGAGCCTGCTAACTATGGCTACACCTTC
17	TRBV7-6	TRBD1	TRBJ2-2	many	CASSLDEAGGRTGELFF	TGTGCCAGCAGCTTAGATGAGGCAGGGGGCCGGACCGGGGAGCTGTTTTTT
14	TRBV20-1	-	TRBJ2-2	many	CSARESGVTGELFF	TGCAGTGCTAGGGAGTCAGGGGTCACCGGGGAGCTGTTTTTT
16	TRBV5-1	-	TRBJ1-4	many	CASSWRGSLPNEKLFF	TGCGCCAGCAGTTGGAGGGGTAGTCTACCTAATGAAAAACTGTTTTTT
16	TRBV6-6	TRBD1	TRBJ1-2	many	CASSYLVRDRGDGYTF	TGTGCCAGCAGTTACCTCGTCCGGGACAGGGGAGATGGCTACACCTTC
15	TRBV3-1	-	TRBJ2-1	many	CASSQDTSGANEQFF	TGTGCCAGCAGCCAAGATACATCAGGGGCCAATGAGCAGTTCTTC
13	TRBV11-2	-	TRBJ2-7	many	CASSFATAYEQYF	TGTGCCAGCAGCTTTGCTACGGCTTACGAGCAGTACTTC
19	TRBV10-3	TRBD2	TRBJ2-1	many	CAISEGTSGRSGSYNEQFF	TGTGCCATCAGTGAGGGGACTAGCGGGAGGAGTGGTTCCTACAATGAGCAGTTCTTC
11	TRBV27	-	TRBJ1-1	many	CATEWNTEAFF	TGTGCCACAGAGTGGAACACTGAAGCTTTCTTT
14	TRBV6-5	TRBD1	TRBJ1-2	many	CASSYRGPNYGYTF	TGTGCCAGCAGTTACAGGGGGCCTAACTATGGCTACACCTTC
13	TRBV29-1	TRBD1	TRBJ2-7	many	CSAAGTGREEQYF	TGCAGCGCTGCCGGGACAGGGAGGGAAGAGCAGTACTTC
14	TRBV2	TRBD1	TRBJ2-7	many	CASSTGTGPYEQYF	TGTGCCAGCAGTACCGGGACAGGTCCCTACGAGCAGTACTTC
13	TRBV11-2	TRBD1	TRBJ1-2	many	CASSPGQEYGYTF	TGTGCCAGCAGCCCGGGACAGGAGTATGGCTACACCTTC
15	TRBV3-1	-	TRBJ1-2	many	CASSQDWSGGKGYTF	TGTGCCAGCAGCCAAGATTGGTCAGGAGGGAAAGGCTACACCTTC
11	TRBV29-1	-	TRBJ2-3	large	CSVADPDTQYF	TGCAGCGTGGCAGACCCAGATACGCAGTATTTT
12	TRBV29-1	-	TRBJ1-2	many	CSVDRTGYGYTF	TGCAGCGTAGACAGGACCGGCTATGGCTACACCTTC